This TCR beta chain comes out of a study of shared clonotypes between healthy human individuals. Notes on the study in general: Against clonotypes common to all four donors, non-shared ones had lower generation probabilities. Relative to memory subsets, naive subsets generally showed larger estimated richness.

This CDR3 is 16 amino acids long. Per the germline V gene, CDR1 is SGHAT and CDR2 is FQNNGV. The germline V and J ends were trimmed by 3 bases and 0 bases, with 9 bases remaining between them. As concerns this clone: Its antigen is undetermined.

Clones were read by immunoSEQ multiplex PCR, and TCRdb kept only the in-frame ones, dropping some. The top ten hold 0.13% of the sample, which has more than 2 million clones, around 95% seen once. The sequence came from a man aged 18 to 30 in good health. The sequenced sample consisted of naive CD4+ T cells sorted from blood. Subset meaning: CD45RA+ positively selected. The V call is TRBV11-2, the J call TRBJ1-6; no definite D call. CDR3 residues: CASSLARGSYNSPLHF. CDR3 in DNA: TGTGCCAGCAGCTTGGCCAGAGGCTCCTATAATTCACCCCTCCACTTT.